This is a list of T cell receptor beta chains from one sample in a study of CD8+CD57+ T cells in acquired aplastic anemia. TCRdb used MiXCR to reprocess the reads, holding one entry per CDR3 protein. The data show 400,000 to 500,000 distinct CDR3 sequences, with 65% to 75% seen just once and approximately 3.8% held by the top ten. Sequenced material: sorted CD4+, CD8+, or CD8+CD57+ T cells (not recorded which) from PBMCs. Source of these receptors: a human donor in good health, serving as a control. The CDR3 runs from the conserved cysteine through the conserved F or W. Fields, in order: V gene, clone size, J gene, D gene, CDR3 DNA, CDR3 protein. A D gene is named only where the DNA matches it firmly. Rows give clone size only sometimes, using once, few, many, or a class for an expanded clone.

TRBV5-1	-	TRBJ2-5	TRBD1	TGTGCCAGCAGGTTGGACAGGCTCAGAGGGGAGACCCAGTACTTC	CASRLDRLRGETQYF
TRBV20-1	-	TRBJ1-2	TRBD1	TGCAGTGCTAGGGTCGGGACAGGCAATGGCTACACCTTC	CSARVGTGNGYTF
TRBV12-3/TRBV12-4	-	TRBJ2-5	-	TGTGCCAGCATCCAAGATTGGAGGCAAGAGACCCAGTACTTC	CASIQDWRQETQYF
TRBV9	-	TRBJ2-7	-	TGTGCCAGCAGTCGAGGACAGAGCCACGAGCAGTACTTC	CASSRGQSHEQYF
TRBV12-3/TRBV12-4	many	TRBJ1-2	-	TGTGCCAGCAGATCAGGAGGTGGCTACACCTTC	CASRSGGGYTF
TRBV6-6	-	TRBJ2-7	TRBD1	TGTGCCAGCCAGGACAGGGTCGAGCAGTACTTC	CASQDRVEQYF
TRBV7-2	-	TRBJ1-1	-	TGTGCCAGCAGTGTCAGGGGACGGCGTGGCAATGAAGTTTTCTTT	CASSVRGRRGNEVFF
TRBV9	-	TRBJ1-6	-	TGTGCCAGCAGCGTAGCCCCGGGGGGGAATTCACCCCTCCACTTT	CASSVAPGGNSPLHF
TRBV20-1	-	TRBJ2-7	-	TGCAGTGCTGTGCCCGGGCTACCCAACTCCTACGAGCAGTACTTC	CSAVPGLPNSYEQYF
TRBV12-3/TRBV12-4	many	TRBJ2-3	-	TGTGCCAGCAGTTCAGGGGGGGTATTAAGATCAGATACGCAGTATTTT	CASSSGGVLRSDTQYF
TRBV2	many	TRBJ2-5	-	TGTGCCAGCAGTGGAGGGGAGACCCAGTACTTC	CASSGGETQYF
TRBV11-1	-	TRBJ2-5	-	TGTGCCAGCAGCTTACCCAGGGGCGAAGAGACCCAGTACTTC	CASSLPRGEETQYF
TRBV9	-	TRBJ1-6	-	TGTGCCAGCAGCCCAGAGGACGATTCACCCCTCCACTTT	CASSPEDDSPLHF
TRBV7-9	-	TRBJ1-1	-	TGTGCCAGCAGTTACGACATGGGCGCTTTCTTT	CASSYDMGAFF
TRBV20-1	once	TRBJ1-5	TRBD1	TGCAGTAGGGGGACAGGCAGAAATCAGCCCCAGCATTTT	CSRGTGRNQPQHF
TRBV12-3/TRBV12-4	-	TRBJ1-6	TRBD1	TGTGCCAGCAATTTCGGGACAGGGGGATCACCCCTCCACTTT	CASNFGTGGSPLHF
TRBV4-2	-	TRBJ2-5	-	TGTGCCAGCAGCCATAACCAAGAGACCCGGTACTTC	CASSHNQETRYF
TRBV7-8	-	TRBJ2-5	-	TGTGCCACCCGGGAAGGGTGGACGTACGAGCAGCACTACTTC	CATREGWTYEQHYF
TRBV7-2	many	TRBJ2-1	-	TGTGCCAGCAGCCCCCGTATAGTGGGGGTTACCTACAATGAGCAGTTCTTC	CASSPRIVGVTYNEQFF
TRBV20-1	-	TRBJ1-2	-	TGCAGTGCTAGTGATGCCAGAACCTACGACTATGGCTACACCTTC	CSASDARTYDYGYTF
TRBV12-3/TRBV12-4	-	TRBJ2-7	TRBD1	TGTGCCAGCAGTCGGGACAGGGGGTTTTCGGCTACGAAGGACGAGCAGTACTTC	CASSRDRGFSATKDEQYF
TRBV12-3/TRBV12-4	once	TRBJ1-6	-	TGTGCCAGCAGCACGGGGACCCATAATTCACCCCTCCACTTT	CASSTGTHNSPLHF
TRBV20-1	many	TRBJ1-1	-	TGCAGTGTTAGGGGGATGGACACTGAAGCTTTCTTT	CSVRGMDTEAFF
TRBV2	-	TRBJ1-1	-	TGTGCCAGCAGTATGGCAGGGAATTTGAACACTGAAGCTTTCTTT	CASSMAGNLNTEAFF
TRBV20-1	once	TRBJ1-2	-	TGCAGTGGCATGAGCGGGGGCGCCGAAGATGGCTACACCTTC	CSGMSGGAEDGYTF
TRBV12-3/TRBV12-4	-	TRBJ1-5	-	TGTGCTAGTGGTTTGGCCGCCTACAGGGATCAGCCCCAGCATTTT	CASGLAAYRDQPQHF
TRBV20-1	-	TRBJ1-3	-	TGCAGTGCTAGTTATTGTGCCAACACGATATATTTT	CSASYCANTIYF
TRBV4-1	-	TRBJ1-1	-	TGCGCCAGCAGCCACGGTGATAACACTGAAGCTTTCTTT	CASSHGDNTEAFF
TRBV5-1	-	TRBJ1-1	-	TGCGCCAGCAGCTTGGAGGCTATCCGGGAGACGAACACTGAAGCTTTCTTT	CASSLEAIRETNTEAFF
TRBV12-3/TRBV12-4	many	TRBJ1-1	-	TGTGCCAGCAACTCGGATGTCCCTGGGACTGAAGCTTTCTTT	CASNSDVPGTEAFF
TRBV10-3	-	TRBJ2-7	-	TGTGCCATCATGCGGACAGACCGCAACGACGAGCAGTACTTC	CAIMRTDRNDEQYF
TRBV7-9	-	TRBJ2-1	-	TGTGCCAGCAGCTTAGGAGGGCAGGCGTACCACGAGCAGTTCTTC	CASSLGGQAYHEQFF
TRBV10-3	-	TRBJ2-7	TRBD1	TGTGCCATCAGTGCTATGACAGGGAATTACGAGCAGTACTTC	CAISAMTGNYEQYF
TRBV7-2	-	TRBJ2-5	TRBD2	TGTGCCAGCAGTCAGTCCAGCGGGGGCGTAGAGACCCAGTACTTC	CASSQSSGGVETQYF
TRBV5-1	many	TRBJ1-3	-	TGCGCCAGCAGCTTGGGGTACAGGGTAGAAAACACCATATATTTT	CASSLGYRVENTIYF
TRBV30	-	TRBJ1-4	TRBD1	TGTGCCTGGAGTATGGGACAGGATAGTGAAAAACTGTTTTTT	CAWSMGQDSEKLFF
TRBV9	-	TRBJ2-7	-	TGTGCCAGCTCCCCTCGGGCCAGTCTCTCCTACGAGCAGTACTTC	CASSPRASLSYEQYF
TRBV19	many	TRBJ1-4	-	TGTGCCAGTAGTATAGATCGCGGGGGCGGAGAAAAACTGTTTTTT	CASSIDRGGGEKLFF
TRBV2	-	TRBJ2-1	TRBD1	TGTGCCAGCAGTTTGACAGGGGGTTCAAATGAGCAGTTCTTC	CASSLTGGSNEQFF
TRBV7-2	once	TRBJ2-7	-	TGTGCCAGCACGACCGGAGGCGAGGCCCAGTACTACGGGTTC	CASTTGGEAQYYGF
TRBV29-1	-	TRBJ2-1	-	TGCAGCGTTGAACCGGGACGGGGAAGGGATGAGCAGTTCTTC	CSVEPGRGRDEQFF
TRBV2	-	TRBJ1-2	-	TGTGCCAGCAGCGCCCTCGGTAGGGCCGTACCTAATGGCTACACCTTC	CASSALGRAVPNGYTF
TRBV5-1	many	TRBJ2-4	-	TGCGCCAGCAGCTTGGAAGGGGCCCGGACGGGGATAGCCAAAAACATTCAGTACTTC	CASSLEGARTGIAKNIQYF
TRBV29-1	many	TRBJ2-3	TRBD2	TGCAGCGTTGATGCGGGGGGCACAGATACGCAGTATTTT	CSVDAGGTDTQYF
TRBV9	-	TRBJ2-7	-	TGTGCCAGCAGCTTACGATGGGACTCGTACGAGCAGTACTTC	CASSLRWDSYEQYF
TRBV6-1	-	TRBJ1-2	-	TGTGCCAGCAGCCAACCGGGCAGGCGTCAGGGAAGCTACACCTTC	CASSQPGRRQGSYTF
TRBV5-1	many	TRBJ1-3	-	TGCGCCAGCAGCCCAGTCTCTGGAAACACCATATATTTT	CASSPVSGNTIYF
TRBV12-3/TRBV12-4	-	TRBJ2-1	-	-	CDSSFYICSAMGQEGPYNEQFF
TRBV5-1	-	TRBJ2-5	-	TGCGCCAGCAGCGAACAGGGAGTGAACTACCAGTACTTC	CASSEQGVNYQYF
TRBV20-1	once	TRBJ2-7	TRBD1	TGCAGTGCAGACATGACAGGGCGGAACAAGCAGTACTTC	CSADMTGRNKQYF
TRBV29-1	-	TRBJ1-6	TRBD1	TGCAGCGTCACTCTGGGACAGGGAAGTCCACCCCTCCACTTT	CSVTLGQGSPPLHF
TRBV5-8	many	TRBJ1-6	-	TGTGCCAGCAGCTTGTTGGGGGTCCTCTCACCCCTCCACTTT	CASSLLGVLSPLHF
TRBV20-1	few	TRBJ2-7	TRBD2	TGCAGTGCTAGTTCTGGACTAGCGGGGGACCTCTACGAGCAGTACTTC	CSASSGLAGDLYEQYF
TRBV7-2	once	TRBJ1-6	-	TGTGCCAGCAGCTTAAGTGCAGGACGTAATTCCCCCCACCACTTT	CASSLSAGRNSPHHF
TRBV20-1	-	TRBJ1-6	-	TGCAGTGCTAGCCCTAGCACCATCGCTTCAAGATCACCCCTCCACTTT	CSASPSTIASRSPLHF